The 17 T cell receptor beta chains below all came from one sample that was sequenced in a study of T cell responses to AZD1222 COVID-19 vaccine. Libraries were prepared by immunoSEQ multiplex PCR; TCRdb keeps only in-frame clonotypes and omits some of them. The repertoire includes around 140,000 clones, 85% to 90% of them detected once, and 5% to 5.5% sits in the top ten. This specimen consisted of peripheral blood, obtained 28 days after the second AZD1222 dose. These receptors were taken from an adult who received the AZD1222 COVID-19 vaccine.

CDR3 coding DNA: TGTGCCAGCAGCCCCGGACAGGGGGGAAACACCGGGGAGCTGTTTTTT. Amino acid sequence: CASSPGQGGNTGELFF. This chain uses TRBV9 with TRBJ2-2, with TRBD1 matching 10 bases. The CDR3 sequence is 16 residues long. The V gene end was trimmed by 4 bases and the J gene end by 2 bases; junction bases not matched to a gene: 5. Germline V lookup: CDR1 SGDLS, CDR2 YYNGEE.

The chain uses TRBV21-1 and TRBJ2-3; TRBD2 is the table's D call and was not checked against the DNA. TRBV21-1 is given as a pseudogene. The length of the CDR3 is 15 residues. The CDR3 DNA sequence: TGTGCCAGCAGCAAGGTAGCGGGAATCACAGATACGCAGTATTTT. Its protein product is CASSKVAGITDTQYF.

The CDR3 nucleotides read TGTGCCAGCAGCTTAATGCCCAACACTGAAGCTTTCTTT. Protein sequence: CASSLMPNTEAFF. The rearrangement links TRBV7-2 to TRBJ1-1; the D is unclear. V lost 2 bases and J 2 bases, leaving 6 bases between the germline ends. Germline CDR1 is SGHTA and CDR2 is FQGNSA. CDR3 length: 13 residues. Complete variable domain (other parts from reference TRBV7-2 and TRBJ1-1): GAGVSQSPSNKVTEKGKDVELRCDPISGHTALYWYRQSLGQGLEFLIYFQGNSAPDKSGLPSDRFSAERTGGSVSTLTIQRTQQEDSAVYLCASSLMPNTEAFFGQGTRLTVV.

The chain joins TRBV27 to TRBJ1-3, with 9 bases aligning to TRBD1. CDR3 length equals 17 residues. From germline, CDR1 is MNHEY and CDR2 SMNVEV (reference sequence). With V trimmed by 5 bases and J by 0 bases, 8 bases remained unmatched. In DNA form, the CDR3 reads TGTGCCAGCAGTAGGGGGACAGGGAGGAACTCTGGAAACACCATATATTTT. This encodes CASSRGTGRNSGNTIYF.

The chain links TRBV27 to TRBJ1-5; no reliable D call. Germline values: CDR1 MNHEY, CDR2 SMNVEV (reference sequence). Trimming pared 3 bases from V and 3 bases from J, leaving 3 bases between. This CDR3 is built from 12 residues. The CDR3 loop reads CASSFINQPQHF. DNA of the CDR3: TGTGCCAGCAGTTTTATCAATCAGCCCCAGCATTTT.

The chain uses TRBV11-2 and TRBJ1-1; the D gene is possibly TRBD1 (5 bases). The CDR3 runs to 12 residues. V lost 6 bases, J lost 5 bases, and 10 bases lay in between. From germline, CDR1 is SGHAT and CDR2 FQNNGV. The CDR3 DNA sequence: TGTGCCAGCAGTGGGGCAACGACTGAAGCTTTCTTT. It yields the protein CASSGATTEAFF. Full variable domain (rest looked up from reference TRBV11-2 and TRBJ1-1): EAGVAQSPRYKIIEKRQSVAFWCNPISGHATLYWYQQILGQGPKLLIQFQNNGVVDDSQLPKDRFSAERLKGVDSTLKIQPAKLEDSAVYLCASSGATTEAFFGQGTRLTVV.

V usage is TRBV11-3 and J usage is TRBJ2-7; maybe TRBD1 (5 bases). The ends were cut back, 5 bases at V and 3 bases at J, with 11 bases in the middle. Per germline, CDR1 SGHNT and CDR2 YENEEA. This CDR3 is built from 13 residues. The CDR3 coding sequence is TGTGCCAGCAGCCTCAGGGATAACTACGAGCAGTACTTC. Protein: CASSLRDNYEQYF. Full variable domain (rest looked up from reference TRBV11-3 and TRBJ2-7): EAGVVQSPRYKIIEKKQPVAFWCNPISGHNTLYWYLQNLGQGPELLIRYENEEAVDDSQLPKDRFSAERLKGVDSTLKIQPAELGDSAVYLCASSLRDNYEQYFGPGTRLTVT.

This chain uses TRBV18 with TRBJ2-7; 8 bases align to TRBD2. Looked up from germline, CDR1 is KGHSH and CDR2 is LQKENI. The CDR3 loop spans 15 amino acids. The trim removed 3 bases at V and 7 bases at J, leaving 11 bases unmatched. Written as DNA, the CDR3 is TGTGCCAGCTCACCCCAGCGGGAGTCCTCCGAGGAGCAGTACTTC. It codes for CASSPQRESSEEQYF.

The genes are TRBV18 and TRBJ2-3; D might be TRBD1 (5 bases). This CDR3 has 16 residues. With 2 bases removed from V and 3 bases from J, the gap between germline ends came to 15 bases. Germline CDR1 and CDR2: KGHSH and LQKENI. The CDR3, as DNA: TGTGCCAGCTCACCAAGGGGCACAGGTGAAACAGATACGCAGTATTTT. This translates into CASSPRGTGETDTQYF. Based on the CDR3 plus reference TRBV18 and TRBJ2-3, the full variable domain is NAGVMQNPRHLVRRRGQEARLRCSPMKGHSHVYWYRQLPEEGLKFMVYLQKENIIDESGMPKERFSAEFPKEGPSILRIQQVVRGDSAAYFCASSPRGTGETDTQYFGPGTRLTVL.

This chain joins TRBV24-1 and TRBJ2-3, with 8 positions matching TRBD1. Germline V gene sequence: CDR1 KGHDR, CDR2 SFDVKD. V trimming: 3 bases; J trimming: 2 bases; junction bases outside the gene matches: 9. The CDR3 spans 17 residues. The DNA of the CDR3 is TGTGCCACCAGTGATAACCCCCGGGACAGGTCCACAGATACGCAGTATTTT. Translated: CATSDNPRDRSTDTQYF.

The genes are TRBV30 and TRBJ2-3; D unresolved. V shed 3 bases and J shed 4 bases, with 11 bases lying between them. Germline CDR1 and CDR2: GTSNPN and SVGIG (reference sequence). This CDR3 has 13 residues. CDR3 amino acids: CAWRPGPPDTQYF. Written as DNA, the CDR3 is TGTGCCTGGAGACCCGGTCCCCCAGATACGCAGTATTTT.

CDR3 loop: CSVNLDSDEQYF. The CDR3 nucleotides read TGCAGCGTTAACTTGGACAGCGACGAGCAGTACTTC. The V gene is TRBV29-1, the J gene TRBJ2-7, with D tentatively TRBD1 (6 bases). Per the germline V gene, CDR1 is SQVTM and CDR2 is ANQGSEA. V dropped 5 bases and J dropped 5 bases, with 13 bases sitting between them. The CDR3 is made up of 12 amino acids.

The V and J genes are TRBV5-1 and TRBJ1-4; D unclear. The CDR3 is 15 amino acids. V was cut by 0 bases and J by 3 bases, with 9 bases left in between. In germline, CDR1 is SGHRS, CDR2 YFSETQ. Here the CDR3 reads CASSLEGGSNEKLFF. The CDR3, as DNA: TGCGCCAGCAGCTTGGAGGGCGGATCTAATGAAAAACTGTTTTTT.

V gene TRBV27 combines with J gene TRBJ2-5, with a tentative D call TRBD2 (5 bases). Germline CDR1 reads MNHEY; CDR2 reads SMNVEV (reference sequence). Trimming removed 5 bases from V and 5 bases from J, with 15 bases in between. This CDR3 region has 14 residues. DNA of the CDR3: TGTGCCAGCAGTCCCCTCCAGAGGAGGGAGACCCAGTACTTC. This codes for CASSPLQRRETQYF.

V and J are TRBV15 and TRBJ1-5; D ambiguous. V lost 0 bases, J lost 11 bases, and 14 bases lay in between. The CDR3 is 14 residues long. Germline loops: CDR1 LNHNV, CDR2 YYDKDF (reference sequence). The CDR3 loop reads CATSRELGWEAQHF. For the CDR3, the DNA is TGTGCCACCAGCAGAGAATTGGGGTGGGAAGCCCAGCATTTT.

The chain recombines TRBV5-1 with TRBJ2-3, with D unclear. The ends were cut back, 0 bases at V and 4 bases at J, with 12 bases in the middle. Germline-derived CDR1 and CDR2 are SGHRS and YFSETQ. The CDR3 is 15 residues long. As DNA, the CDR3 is TGCGCCAGCAGCTTGGAAGGTGGATCCCCAGATACGCAGTATTTT. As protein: CASSLEGGSPDTQYF.

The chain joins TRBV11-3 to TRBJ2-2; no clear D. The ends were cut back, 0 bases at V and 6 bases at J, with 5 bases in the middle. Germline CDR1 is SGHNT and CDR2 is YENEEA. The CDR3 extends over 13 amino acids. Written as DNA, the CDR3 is TGTGCCAGCAGCTTAGAGTTCGCCGGGGAGCTGTTTTTT. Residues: CASSLEFAGELFF.